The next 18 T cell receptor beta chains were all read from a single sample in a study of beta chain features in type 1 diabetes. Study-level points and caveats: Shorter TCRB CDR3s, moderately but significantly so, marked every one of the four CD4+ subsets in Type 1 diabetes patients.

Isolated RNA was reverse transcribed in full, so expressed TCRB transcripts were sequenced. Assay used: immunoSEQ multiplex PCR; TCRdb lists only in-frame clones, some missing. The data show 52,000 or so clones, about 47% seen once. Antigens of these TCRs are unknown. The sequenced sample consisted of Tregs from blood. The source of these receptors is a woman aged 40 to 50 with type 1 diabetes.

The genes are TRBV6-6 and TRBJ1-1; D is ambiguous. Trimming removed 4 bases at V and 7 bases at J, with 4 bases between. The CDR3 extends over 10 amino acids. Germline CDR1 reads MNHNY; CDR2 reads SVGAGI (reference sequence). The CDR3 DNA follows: TGTGCCAGCAGTTTTATTGAAGCTTTCTTT. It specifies CASSFIEAFF.

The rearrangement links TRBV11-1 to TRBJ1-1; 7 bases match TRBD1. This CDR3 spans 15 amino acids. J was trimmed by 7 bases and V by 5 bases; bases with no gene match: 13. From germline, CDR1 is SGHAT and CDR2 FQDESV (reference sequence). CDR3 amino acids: CASSGRTYRGGEAFF. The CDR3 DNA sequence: TGTGCCAGCAGCGGTCGAACGTACAGGGGAGGTGAAGCTTTCTTT.

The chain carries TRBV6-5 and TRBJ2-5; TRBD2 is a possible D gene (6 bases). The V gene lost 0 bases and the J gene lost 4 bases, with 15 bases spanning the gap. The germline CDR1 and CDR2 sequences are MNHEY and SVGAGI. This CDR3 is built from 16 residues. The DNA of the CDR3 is TGTGCCAGCAGTTACTCGTCCTATGGGGGAGGAGAGACCCAGTACTTC. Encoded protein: CASSYSSYGGGETQYF.

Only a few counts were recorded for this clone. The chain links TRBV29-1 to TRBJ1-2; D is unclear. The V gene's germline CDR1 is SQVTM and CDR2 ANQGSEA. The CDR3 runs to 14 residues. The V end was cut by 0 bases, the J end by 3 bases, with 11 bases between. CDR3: CSVEDQDTDYGYTF. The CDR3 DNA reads TGCAGCGTTGAAGATCAAGACACCGACTATGGCTACACCTTC.

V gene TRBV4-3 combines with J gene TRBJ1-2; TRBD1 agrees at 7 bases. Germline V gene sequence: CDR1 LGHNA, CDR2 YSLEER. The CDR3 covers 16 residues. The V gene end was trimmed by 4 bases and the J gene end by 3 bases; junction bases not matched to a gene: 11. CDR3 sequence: CASSLQEDRSDYGYTF. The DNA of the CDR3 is TGCGCCAGCAGCCTCCAGGAGGACAGGTCGGACTATGGCTACACCTTC.

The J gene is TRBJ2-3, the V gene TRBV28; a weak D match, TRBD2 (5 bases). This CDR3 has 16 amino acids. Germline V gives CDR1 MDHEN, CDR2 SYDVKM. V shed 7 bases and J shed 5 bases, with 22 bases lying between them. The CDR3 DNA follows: TGTGCCAGCATCCCCCCTGGAGTGGGAGCGAAAGATACGCAGTATTTT. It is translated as CASIPPGVGAKDTQYF. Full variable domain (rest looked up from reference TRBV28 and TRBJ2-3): DVKVTQSSRYLVKRTGEKVFLECVQDMDHENMFWYRQDPGLGLRLIYFSYDVKMKEKGDIPEGYSVSREKKERFSLILESASTNQTSMYLCASIPPGVGAKDTQYFGPGTRLTVL.

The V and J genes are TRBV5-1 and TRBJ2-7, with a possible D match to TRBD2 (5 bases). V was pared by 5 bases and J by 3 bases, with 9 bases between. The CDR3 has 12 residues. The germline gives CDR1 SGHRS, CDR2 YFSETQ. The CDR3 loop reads CASSDGDYEQYF. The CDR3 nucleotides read TGCGCCAGCAGTGACGGGGACTACGAGCAGTACTTC. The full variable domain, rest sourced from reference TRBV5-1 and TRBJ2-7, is KAGVTQTPRYLIKTRGQQVTLSCSPISGHRSVSWYQQTPGQGLQFLFEYFSETQRNKGNFPGRFSGRQFSNSRSEMNVSTLELGDSALYLCASSDGDYEQYFGPGTRLTVT.

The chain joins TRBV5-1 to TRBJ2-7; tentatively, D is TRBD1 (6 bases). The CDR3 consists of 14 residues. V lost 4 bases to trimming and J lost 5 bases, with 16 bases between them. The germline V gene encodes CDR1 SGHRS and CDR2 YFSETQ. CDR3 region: CASSQSQGIHEQYF. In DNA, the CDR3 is TGCGCCAGCAGCCAAAGCCAGGGGATCCACGAGCAGTACTTC.

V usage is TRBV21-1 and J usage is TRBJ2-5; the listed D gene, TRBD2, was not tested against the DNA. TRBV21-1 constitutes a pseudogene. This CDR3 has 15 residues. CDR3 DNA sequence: TGTGCCAGCAGCAAAGCGGGAGCGTTTTCAGAGACCCAGTACTTC. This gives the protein CASSKAGAFSETQYF.

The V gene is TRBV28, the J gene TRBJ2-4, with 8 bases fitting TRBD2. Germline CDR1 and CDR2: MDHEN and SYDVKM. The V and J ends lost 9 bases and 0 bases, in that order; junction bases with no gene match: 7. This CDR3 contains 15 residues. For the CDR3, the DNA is TGTGCCAGTAGCGGGACGGGAGGAGCCAAAAACATTCAGTACTTC. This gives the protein CASSGTGGAKNIQYF.

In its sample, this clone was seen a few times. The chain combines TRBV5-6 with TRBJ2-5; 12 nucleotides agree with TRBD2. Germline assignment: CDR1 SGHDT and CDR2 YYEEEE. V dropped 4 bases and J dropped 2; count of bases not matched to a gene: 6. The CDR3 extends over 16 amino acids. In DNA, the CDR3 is TGTGCCAGCAGCCCTGGACTAGCGGGGACTCAAGAGACCCAGTACTTC. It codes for CASSPGLAGTQETQYF.

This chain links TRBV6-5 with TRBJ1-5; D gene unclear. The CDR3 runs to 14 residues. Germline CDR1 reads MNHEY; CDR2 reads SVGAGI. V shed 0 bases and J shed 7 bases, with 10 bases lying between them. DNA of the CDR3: TGTGCCAGCAGTTACTCGGAGCGCGGGCAGCCCCAGCATTTT. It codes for CASSYSERGQPQHF.

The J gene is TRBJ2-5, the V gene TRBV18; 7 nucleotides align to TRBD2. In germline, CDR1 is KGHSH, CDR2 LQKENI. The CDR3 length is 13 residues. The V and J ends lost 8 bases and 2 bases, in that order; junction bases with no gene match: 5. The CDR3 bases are TGTGCCAGCCGCCGGGAGGTACAAGAGACCCAGTACTTC. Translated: CASRREVQETQYF.

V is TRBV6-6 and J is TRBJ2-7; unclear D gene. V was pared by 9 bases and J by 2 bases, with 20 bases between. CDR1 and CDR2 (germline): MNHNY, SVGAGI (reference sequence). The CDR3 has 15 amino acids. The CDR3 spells CASSGSLGRTYEQYF. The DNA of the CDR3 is TGTGCCAGTTCCGGCAGCCTAGGAAGAACCTACGAGCAGTACTTC.

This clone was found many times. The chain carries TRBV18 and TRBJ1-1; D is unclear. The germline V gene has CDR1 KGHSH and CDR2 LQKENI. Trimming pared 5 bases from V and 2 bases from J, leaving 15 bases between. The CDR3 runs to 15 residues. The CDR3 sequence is CASSSTRVLNTEAFF. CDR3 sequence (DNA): TGTGCCAGCTCATCGACTAGGGTCCTTAACACTGAAGCTTTCTTT.

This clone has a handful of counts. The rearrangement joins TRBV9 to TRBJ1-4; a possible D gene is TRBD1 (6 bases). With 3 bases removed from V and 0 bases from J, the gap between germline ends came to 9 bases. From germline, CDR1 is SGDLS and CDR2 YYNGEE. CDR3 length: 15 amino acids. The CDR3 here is CASSARQATNEKLFF. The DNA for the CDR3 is TGTGCCAGCAGCGCAAGACAGGCAACTAATGAAAAACTGTTTTTT.

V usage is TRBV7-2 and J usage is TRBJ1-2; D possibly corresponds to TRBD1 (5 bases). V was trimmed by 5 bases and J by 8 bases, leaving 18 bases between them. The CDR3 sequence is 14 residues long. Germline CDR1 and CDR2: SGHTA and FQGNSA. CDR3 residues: CASSRGGPGSGYTF. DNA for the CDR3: TGTGCCAGCAGCCGGGGGGGTCCGGGCTCGGGCTACACCTTC.

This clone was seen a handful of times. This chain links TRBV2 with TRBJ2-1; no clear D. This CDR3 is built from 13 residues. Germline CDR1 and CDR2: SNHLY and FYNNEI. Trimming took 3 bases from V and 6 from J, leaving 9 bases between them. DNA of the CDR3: TGTGCCAGCAGTGATACTCGGTTCAATGAGCAGTTCTTC. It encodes CASSDTRFNEQFF.